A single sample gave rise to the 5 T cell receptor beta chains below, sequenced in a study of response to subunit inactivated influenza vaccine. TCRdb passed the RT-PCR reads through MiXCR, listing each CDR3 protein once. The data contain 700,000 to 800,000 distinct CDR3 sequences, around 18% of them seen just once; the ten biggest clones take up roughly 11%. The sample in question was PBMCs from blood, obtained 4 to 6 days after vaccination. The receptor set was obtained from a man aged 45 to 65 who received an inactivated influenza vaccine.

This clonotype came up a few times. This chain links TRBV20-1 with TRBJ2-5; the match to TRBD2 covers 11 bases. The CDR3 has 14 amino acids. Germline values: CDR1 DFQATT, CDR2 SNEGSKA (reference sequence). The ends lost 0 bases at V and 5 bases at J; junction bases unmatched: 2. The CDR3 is CSARDGTSGETQYF. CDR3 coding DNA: TGCAGTGCTAGAGATGGGACTAGCGGTGAGACCCAGTACTTC.

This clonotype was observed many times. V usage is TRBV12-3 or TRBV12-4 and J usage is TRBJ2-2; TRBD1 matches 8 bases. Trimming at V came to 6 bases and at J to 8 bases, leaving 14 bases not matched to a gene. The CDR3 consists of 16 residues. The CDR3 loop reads CASSKTAGGAVGELFF. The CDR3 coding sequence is TGTGCCAGCAGCAAAACCGCAGGGGGCGCAGTAGGGGAGCTGTTTTTT.

The CDR3 sequence is CASSRDRPHQETQYF. For the CDR3, the DNA is TGTGCCAGCAGCCGGGACAGACCTCACCAAGAGACCCAGTACTTC. The chain combines TRBV7-8 with TRBJ2-5; 7 bases agree with TRBD1. The CDR3 sequence is 15 residues long. The germline V gene encodes CDR1 SGHVS and CDR2 FQNEAQ. Trimming removed 5 bases from V and 0 bases from J; junction bases left unmatched: 6.

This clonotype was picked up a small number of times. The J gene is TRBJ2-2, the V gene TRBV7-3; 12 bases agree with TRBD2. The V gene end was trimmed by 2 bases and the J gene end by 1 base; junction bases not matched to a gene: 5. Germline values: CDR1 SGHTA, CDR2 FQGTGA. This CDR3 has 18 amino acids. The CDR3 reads CASSLGPSGRVNTGELFF. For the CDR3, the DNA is TGTGCCAGCAGCTTAGGGCCTAGCGGGAGGGTGAACACCGGGGAGCTGTTTTTT.

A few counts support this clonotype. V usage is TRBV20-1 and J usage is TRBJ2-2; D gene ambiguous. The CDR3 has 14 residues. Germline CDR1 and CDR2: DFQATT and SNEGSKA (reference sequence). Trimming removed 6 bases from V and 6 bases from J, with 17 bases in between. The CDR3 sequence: CSADLFWGAGELFF. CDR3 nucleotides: TGCAGTGCGGACCTTTTCTGGGGTGCCGGGGAGCTGTTTTTT.